The entry that follows covers one T cell receptor beta chain sequence. The entry originates in a study of blood T cell repertoires in COVID-19. Across the whole study: COVID-19 samples from acute and convalescent phases originated in the United States, Italy and Spain.

Per germline, CDR1 MNHEY and CDR2 SVGAGI. The length of the CDR3 is 15 residues. V lost 0 bases, J lost 3 bases, and 10 bases lay in between. Sequencing used immunoSEQ multiplex PCR; TCRdb keeps in-frame clones, though not all of them. The sample consists of 30,000 to 45,000 clones, approximately 84% of them appearing once. This clonotype was obtained from a man aged 80 or over with active or convalescent COVID-19. The chain carries TRBV6-5 and TRBJ2-3; D not certain. The source material was peripheral blood. In DNA, the CDR3 is TGTGCCAGCAGTTACTCGAAGGAGAGGACAGATACGCAGTATTTT. Translating gives CASSYSKERTDTQYF.